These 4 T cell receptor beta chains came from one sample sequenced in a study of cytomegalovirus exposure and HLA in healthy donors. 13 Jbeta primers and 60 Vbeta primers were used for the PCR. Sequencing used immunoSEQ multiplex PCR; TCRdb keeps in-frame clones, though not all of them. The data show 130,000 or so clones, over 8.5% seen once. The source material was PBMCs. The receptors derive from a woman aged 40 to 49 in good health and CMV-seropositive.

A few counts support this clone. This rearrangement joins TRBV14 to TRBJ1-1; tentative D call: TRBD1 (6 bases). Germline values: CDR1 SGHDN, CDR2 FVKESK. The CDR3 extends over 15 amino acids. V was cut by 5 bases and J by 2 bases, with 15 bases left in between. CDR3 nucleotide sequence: TGTGCCAGCAGCAGTCGATTGACAGGCAACACTGAAGCTTTCTTT. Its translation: CASSSRLTGNTEAFF.

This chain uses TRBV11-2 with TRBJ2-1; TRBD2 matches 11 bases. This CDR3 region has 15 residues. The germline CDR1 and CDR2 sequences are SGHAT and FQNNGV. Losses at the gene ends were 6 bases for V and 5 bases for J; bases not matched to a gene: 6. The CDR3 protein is CASRELAGDDNEQFF. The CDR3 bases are TGTGCCAGCAGAGAACTAGCGGGGGATGACAATGAGCAGTTCTTC.

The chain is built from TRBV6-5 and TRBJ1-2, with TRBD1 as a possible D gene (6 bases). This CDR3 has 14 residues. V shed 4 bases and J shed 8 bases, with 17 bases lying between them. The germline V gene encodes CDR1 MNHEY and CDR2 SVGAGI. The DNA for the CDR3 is TGTGCCAGCAGTTTCACTACAGGGCTACGGGGCTACACCTTC. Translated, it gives CASSFTTGLRGYTF.

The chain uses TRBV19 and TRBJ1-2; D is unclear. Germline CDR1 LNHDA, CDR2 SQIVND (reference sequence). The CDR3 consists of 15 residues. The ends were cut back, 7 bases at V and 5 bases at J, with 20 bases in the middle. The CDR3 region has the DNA TGTGCCAGTACCTCTATGAGGGTGGGGAATTATGGCTACACCTTC. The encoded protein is CASTSMRVGNYGYTF.